A selection of T cell receptor beta chains follows, all from one sample in a study of cytomegalovirus exposure and HLA in healthy donors. The protocol was immunoSEQ multiplex PCR, while the TCRdb copy is restricted to in-frame clones and leaves out a portion. This sample's table reports around 70,000 clones. Material for sequencing was PBMCs. The receptors here all came from a man aged 35-49 years in good health and CMV-seronegative. The CDR3 runs from the conserved cysteine through the conserved F or W.

TRBJ1-5 TRBV2 CASSKGVTGGMDQPQHF
TRBJ1-6 TRBV4-3 CASSQEGQGGNSPLHF
TRBJ2-7 TRBV19 CASSISGRRDAQYF
TRBJ2-2 TRBV18 CASSPREKNTGELFF
TRBJ2-7 TRBV5-1 CASSLDGGEQYF
TRBJ1-2 TRBV15 CATSSTSVYGYTF
TRBJ2-7 TRBV14 CASSQVPDRGILGEQYF
TRBJ1-6 TRBV7-2 CASSSRTGPNSPLHF
TRBJ2-1 TRBV4-3 CASSLKGSSYNEQFF
TRBJ2-2 TRBV11-3 CASRQTGGTGELFF
TRBJ1-1 TRBV7-2 CASSRIMAENTEAFF
TRBJ2-7 TRBV5-1 CASSLAVASGSGSYEQYF
TRBJ2-5 TRBV7-2 CASSLDGLAGGQETQYF
- TRBV4-3 CASSQDWQGYEQYF
TRBJ2-2 TRBV7-2 CASSGGLSGTGELFF
TRBJ1-2 TRBV7-6 CASTPYGGAYYGYTF
TRBJ1-1 TRBV5-1 CASSSTGGTEAFF
TRBJ2-6 TRBV19 CASSITGRAGANVLTF